These 28 T cell receptor beta chains were sequenced from one sample in a study of control samples from healthy donors and cancer patients. Generated by immunoSEQ multiplex PCR, the TCRdb table keeps only in-frame clones and is missing some. The table has 150,000 to 200,000 clones, about 92% seen once; the top ten hold approximately 1.5%. The sequenced sample consisted of blood. All receptors derive from a man aged 25 to 40 in good health.

The chain couples TRBV4-1 to TRBJ2-1; D gene unclear. From germline, CDR1 is MGHRA and CDR2 YSYEKL. V lost 1 base and J 3 bases, leaving 7 bases between the germline ends. There are 14 residues in the CDR3. In DNA form, the CDR3 reads TGCGCCAGCAGCCAAGCAAGTCTCTACAATGAGCAGTTCTTC. This codes for CASSQASLYNEQFF.

The gene calls are TRBV9 and TRBJ2-1; D remains unclear. This CDR3 has 12 residues. The V and J ends lost 3 bases and 9 bases respectively, with 10 bases between them. The germline gives CDR1 SGDLS, CDR2 YYNGEE. CDR3: CASSASWSEQFF. In DNA, the CDR3 is TGTGCCAGCAGCGCTAGTTGGAGTGAGCAGTTCTTC.

The chain joins TRBV3-1 (or the pseudogene TRBV3-2) to TRBJ2-2, with TRBD1 matching over 7 bases. The CDR3 consists of 17 residues. CDR1 is LGHDT and CDR2 is YNNKEL in the germline V gene (reference sequence). With V trimmed by 0 bases and J by 5 bases, 9 bases remained unmatched. The CDR3 coding sequence is TGTGCCAGCAGCCAAGATCTAGACAGGGTCACGACCGGGGAGCTGTTTTTT. This translates into CASSQDLDRVTTGELFF.

The chain combines TRBV30 with TRBJ1-1; 7 bases align to TRBD1. Germline CDR1 and CDR2: GTSNPN and SVGIG (reference sequence). The J segment lost 1 base and the V segment lost 3 bases, leaving 2 bases of the junction unmatched. The CDR3 runs to 13 residues. CDR3 DNA sequence: TGTGCCTGGAGCGACAGGGCGAACACTGAAGCTTTCTTT. Its protein is CAWSDRANTEAFF.

V is TRBV27 and J is TRBJ1-1; TRBD1 matches 11 bases. Germline loops: CDR1 MNHEY, CDR2 SMNVEV (reference sequence). CDR3 size: 16 residues. Trimming cost V 6 bases and J 7 bases; bases outside gene matches: 13. The CDR3 sequence: CASSPRTGGAEFEAFF. CDR3 in DNA: TGTGCCAGCAGCCCCCGGACAGGGGGCGCAGAATTTGAAGCTTTCTTT.

This clone showed up just once. The J gene is TRBJ1-6, the V gene TRBV5-1, with 8 bases fitting TRBD1. In germline, CDR1 is SGHRS, CDR2 YFSETQ. This CDR3 spans 13 amino acids. The V gene end was trimmed by 3 bases and the J gene end by 10 bases; junction bases not matched to a gene: 3. The chain's CDR3 is CASSSDRGSPLHF. CDR3 in DNA: TGCGCCAGCAGCTCCGACAGGGGCTCACCCCTCCACTTT.

This chain uses TRBV7-2 with TRBJ1-2; D is perhaps TRBD1 (5 bases). Germline CDR1 SGHTA, CDR2 FQGNSA. Trimming removed 5 bases at V and 8 bases at J, with 18 bases between. This CDR3 comprises 14 residues. This CDR3 reads CASSLLRGAGGYTF. The CDR3 DNA reads as TGTGCCAGCAGCCTATTGAGGGGCGCGGGGGGCTACACCTTC.

The V and J genes are TRBV19 and TRBJ2-5; 8 bases fit TRBD2. Looked up from germline, CDR1 is LNHDA and CDR2 is SQIVND (reference sequence). The length of the CDR3 is 14 residues. V trimming: 10 bases; J trimming: 3 bases; junction bases outside the gene matches: 10. The CDR3 loop is CATRRSGGKETQYF. In DNA, the CDR3 is TGTGCCACCAGGAGAAGCGGGGGAAAAGAGACCCAGTACTTC.

This clone occurred once. The chain joins TRBV4-1 to TRBJ2-7; D call uncertain. The V end lost 0 bases, the J end lost 0 bases, and 12 bases lay between the germline ends. The germline V gene encodes CDR1 MGHRA and CDR2 YSYEKL. CDR3 size: 16 residues. The CDR3 bases are TGCGCCAGCAGCCAAGAACCAGCCCCAAGCTCCTACGAGCAGTACTTC. This sequence encodes CASSQEPAPSSYEQYF.

The chain combines TRBV6-5 with TRBJ1-2, with D perhaps matching TRBD1 (5 bases). The CDR3 length is 15 residues. Trimming cost V 0 bases and J 4 bases, with 12 bases left between them. Germline lookup yields CDR1 MNHEY and CDR2 SVGAGI. The CDR3 sequence is CASSYSYRSSYGYTF. CDR3 DNA: TGTGCCAGCAGTTACTCCTACAGGAGTTCCTATGGCTACACCTTC.

The chain has TRBV24-1 and TRBJ1-5; D perhaps matches TRBD1 (6 bases). Per germline, CDR1 KGHDR and CDR2 SFDVKD. CDR3 size: 13 residues. Trimming cost V 4 bases and J 6 bases, with 9 bases left between them. The CDR3 sequence: CATSDEQGQPQHF. The CDR3 DNA is TGTGCCACCAGTGACGAACAGGGTCAGCCCCAGCATTTT.

This CDR3 is CASRETLENTEAFF. DNA of the CDR3: TGTGCCAGCAGGGAGACACTAGAGAACACTGAAGCTTTCTTT. The V gene is TRBV6-5, the J gene TRBJ1-1; D is ambiguous. The CDR3 is 14 residues long. Germline CDR1 is MNHEY and CDR2 is SVGAGI. The V end was cut by 6 bases, the J end by 1 base, with 12 bases between.

This chain connects TRBV5-1 to TRBJ1-1; 7 bases are a match to TRBD1. The CDR3 consists of 14 residues. With V trimmed by 4 bases and J by 3 bases, 6 bases remained unmatched. Germline assignment: CDR1 SGHRS and CDR2 YFSETQ. The CDR3 here is CASSVTGWDTEAFF. DNA of the CDR3: TGCGCCAGCAGCGTGACAGGGTGGGACACTGAAGCTTTCTTT.

The V gene is TRBV19, the J gene TRBJ1-6, with TRBD1 matching over 7 bases. The germline gives CDR1 LNHDA, CDR2 SQIVND (reference sequence). The V gene end was trimmed by 4 bases and the J gene end by 6 bases; junction bases not matched to a gene: 12. This CDR3 is built from 17 residues. CDR3 sequence reads: CASSTNRGPASNSPLHF. In DNA, the CDR3 is TGTGCCAGTAGTACAAACAGGGGCCCGGCGTCTAATTCACCCCTCCACTTT. Using reference TRBV19 and TRBJ1-6 for the parts outside the CDR3, the full variable domain is DGGITQSPKYLFRKEGQNVTLSCEQNLNHDAMYWYRQDPGQGLRLIYYSQIVNDFQKGDIAEGYSVSREKKESFPLTVTSAQKNPTAFYLCASSTNRGPASNSPLHFGNGTRLTVT.

This chain joins TRBV19 and TRBJ2-7, with D tentatively TRBD2 (6 bases). Germline V gene lookup returns CDR1 LNHDA and CDR2 SQIVND (reference sequence). CDR3 length: 14 residues. The V and J ends lost 3 bases and 5 bases respectively, with 14 bases between them. The CDR3 nucleotides read TGTGCCAGTAGTATCGGTGGACTAAAGGACGAGCAGTACTTC. It codes for CASSIGGLKDEQYF.

The chain links TRBV12-3 or TRBV12-4 to TRBJ1-1; D is perhaps TRBD1 (5 bases). There are 13 residues in the CDR3. V dropped 4 bases and J dropped 0 bases, with 6 bases sitting between them. CDR3 coding DNA: TGTGCCAGCAGTTGGGGCGTGAACACTGAAGCTTTCTTT. As protein: CASSWGVNTEAFF.

The chain links TRBV18 to TRBJ2-7; D gene unclear. Germline V gives CDR1 KGHSH, CDR2 LQKENI. This CDR3 is built from 16 residues. V was trimmed by 0 bases and J by 0 bases, leaving 12 bases between them. The DNA of the CDR3 is TGTGCCAGCTCACCACCGCGCAGCTCAAGCTCCTACGAGCAGTACTTC. Residues: CASSPPRSSSSYEQYF.

For this clone: Other DNA sequences in the sample encode the same CDR3. The genes are TRBV5-1 and TRBJ2-2; perhaps D is TRBD1 or TRBD2 (5 bases each). The germline V gene encodes CDR1 SGHRS and CDR2 YFSETQ. The CDR3 sequence is 15 residues long. V was clipped by 1 base and J by 1 base, with 8 bases between them. As DNA, the CDR3 is TGCGCCAGCAGCTTGCGGGACGGGAACACCGGGGAGCTGTTTTTT. Residues: CASSLRDGNTGELFF.

The chain carries TRBV7-2 and TRBJ2-7; 9 nucleotides match TRBD1. The CDR3 length is 14 residues. Germline values: CDR1 SGHTA, CDR2 FQGNSA. Trimming removed 4 bases from V and 2 bases from J; junction bases left unmatched: 3. CDR3 coding DNA: TGTGCCAGCAGCTCTCACAGGGGGCCCTACGAGCAGTACTTC. It yields the protein CASSSHRGPYEQYF.

The rearrangement links TRBV19 to TRBJ2-5; D perhaps matches TRBD1 (6 bases). The germline CDR1 and CDR2 sequences are LNHDA and SQIVND (reference sequence). Trimming removed 0 bases at V and 5 bases at J, with 10 bases between. There are 14 residues in the CDR3. The CDR3 loop reads CASSIDRDRETQYF. In DNA, the CDR3 is TGTGCCAGTAGTATAGATCGAGACAGGGAGACCCAGTACTTC.

This clone has only one observation. In nucleotides, the CDR3 is TGTGCCTGGGGAACCGGGGGTAGCGGTGGGGCCAACGTCCTGACTTTC. This gives the protein CAWGTGGSGGANVLTF. This chain connects TRBV30 to TRBJ2-6, with D perhaps TRBD2 (6 bases). This CDR3 spans 16 amino acids. Trimming pared 5 bases from V and 3 bases from J, leaving 17 bases between. Germline V gene lookup returns CDR1 GTSNPN and CDR2 SVGIG (reference sequence). Based on the CDR3 plus reference TRBV30 and TRBJ2-6, the full variable domain is SQTIHQWPATLVQPVGSPLSLECTVEGTSNPNLYWYRQAAGRGLQLLFYSVGIGQISSEVPQNLSASRPQDRQFILSSKKLLLSDSGFYLCAWGTGGSGGANVLTFGAGSRLTVL.

The J gene is TRBJ2-7, the V gene TRBV4-1; perhaps D is TRBD1 or TRBD2 (5 bases each). V lost 3 bases, J lost 4 bases, and 16 bases lay in between. The CDR3 sequence is 15 residues long. CDR1 is MGHRA, CDR2 YSYEKL, per germline. The CDR3 reads CASSHMERDGYEQYF. Here the CDR3 DNA reads TGCGCCAGCAGCCATATGGAACGGGACGGGTACGAGCAGTACTTC.

The table lists this clone with a count of one. The chain's CDR3 is CASSIRSGDTDTQYF. As DNA, the CDR3 is TGTGCCAGTAGTATACGCAGCGGGGACACAGATACGCAGTATTTT. J is TRBJ2-3 and V is TRBV19, with TRBD2 identical over 7 bases. CDR3 length: 15 residues. With V trimmed by 2 bases and J by 2 bases, 4 bases remained unmatched. CDR1 LNHDA and CDR2 SQIVND come from the germline V gene (reference sequence).

The chain is built from TRBV11-2 and TRBJ2-1, with 10 positions matching TRBD1. The CDR3 is 15 amino acids. The germline V gene has CDR1 SGHAT and CDR2 FQNNGV. J gave up 2 bases and V 4 bases, and 2 bases lay outside the gene matches. The CDR3: CASSSTGGPYNEQFF. CDR3 sequence (DNA): TGTGCCAGCAGCTCGACAGGGGGCCCCTACAATGAGCAGTTCTTC.

Note on this clone: Sequence at one end of the junction differs from germline and may be a read error. This chain joins TRBV11-2 and TRBJ1-2, with TRBD1 matching 9 bases. CDR1 is SGHAT, CDR2 FQNNGV, per germline. The CDR3 contains 13 residues. This CDR3 reads CASSLDRGNGYTF. The CDR3 DNA is TGTGCCAGCAGCCTAGACAGGGGGAATGGCTACACCTTC.

This chain joins TRBV7-9 and TRBJ2-2; a possible D gene is TRBD2 (5 bases). The germline gives CDR1 SEHNR, CDR2 FQNEAQ (reference sequence). V was pared by 5 bases and J by 7 bases, with 11 bases between. The CDR3 covers 13 residues. CDR3 in amino acids: CASSPPSGGELFF. The CDR3 DNA reads TGTGCCAGCAGCCCACCCAGCGGCGGGGAGCTGTTTTTT.

The chain combines TRBV7-2 with TRBJ2-2, with 11 bases aligning to TRBD2. CDR3 length: 16 amino acids. Trimming at V came to 4 bases and at J to 6 bases, leaving 7 bases not matched to a gene. The germline V gene has CDR1 SGHTA and CDR2 FQGNSA. This CDR3 reads CASSYSGGAGAGELFF. The CDR3 nucleotides read TGTGCCAGCAGCTATAGCGGGGGGGCCGGTGCCGGGGAGCTGTTTTTT.

This clone came up once. This chain joins TRBV7-9 and TRBJ2-1, with 10 bases that match TRBD2. The CDR3 extends over 15 amino acids. CDR1 SEHNR and CDR2 FQNEAQ come from the germline V gene (reference sequence). With V trimmed by 2 bases and J by 10 bases, 8 bases remained unmatched. The CDR3 coding sequence is TGTGCCAGCAGCTTAAACAGCGGGAGGGCCGCCGAGCAGTTCTTC. Residues: CASSLNSGRAAEQFF.